Sequencing of this T cell receptor (beta chain) was carried out in a study of blood T cell repertoires in COVID-19 (dated by TCRdb to the early 2020s). Notes on the research overall: The collaborator samples originated in the United States, Italy and Spain and spanned the acute and convalescent phases of COVID-19. The prospective study material was composed of cDNA or gDNA derived from T cells, B-cell-depleted T cells, or PBMCs. Subjects who had been exposed to COVID-19, were actively infected with it, or had recovered from it provided the deeply sampled blood TCRbeta repertoires that made up the dataset. The repertoires were released in a freely available public database intended as a resource for research on the immune response to SARS-CoV-2. The samples were drawn from two sources: the first 160 participants of the ongoing ImmuneRACE study, and 1,000 to 1,500 subjects contributed by 6 global collaborators. The sample metadata nearly always contained a de-identified subject ID, COVID-19 status, age in years and sex. Where HLA class I and class II types were available, the types were taken from metadata supplied by the sample provider, not from assay-based typing. Broader findings and caveats from the paper: How much clinical and demographic metadata was included differed by source and by participant, and the metadata was provided uncurated.

Concerning this clone: No cognate antigen has been identified for it. No base qualities exist here, and no much larger clone lies one base off it.

Another Seattle source contributed samples from volunteer blood donors who had recovered from COVID-19. Collaborating institutions collected whole blood in K2EDTA tubes following their own protocols. For TCRbeta analysis, collaborator samples were shipped as frozen whole blood, as isolated PBMCs, or as DNA extracted from either sample type. From the cysteine through the phenylalanine, the CDR3 covers 14 amino acids. Only the CDR3 portion is preserved as DNA: 42 bases, with reading frame beginning at the first base. Trimming costs V 3 bases and J 4 bases, and their ends lie 11 bases apart. The CDR1 and CDR2 encoded by the germline V gene are LGHNA and YSLEER. The immunoSEQ Assay, a bias-controlled multiplex PCR, was used to amplify TCRbeta CDR3 regions from genomic DNA. Concerning the study's data processing: The number of nucleated cells in each sample was estimated from the amplification of reference gene primers within the assay. Sequence reads were collapsed and filtered to measure the absolute abundance of every unique TCRbeta CDR3 rearrangement. For each sample, productive Simpson clonality was calculated as the square root of Simpson's diversity index over productive rearrangements. TCRdb mirrors the immuneACCESS table, restricted to in-frame sequences. Some clones are absent from its copies; in checked studies, under half trace to an unresolved V gene, and the reason for the others is unknown. That table supplies the V and J calls and clone size; D and trimming were determined from the DNA. This sample lists some 110,000 clones; 70% to 90% were detected once. The ten largest clones represent approximately 7.9% of the sample.

This TCR came from a man between 65 and 79 years old who had recovered from COVID-19. Here the chain combines TRBV4-3 and TRBJ2-3, with a tentative D gene TRBD2 over 6 matching bases. The sequenced material came from peripheral blood. The nucleotide sequence is given as TGCGCCAGCAGCCAGGGCGGAGGGGCAGATACGCAGTATTTT. The encoded protein is CASSQGGGADTQYF.